The 12 T cell receptor beta chains presented below share a single source sample, sequenced in a study of cytomegalovirus exposure and HLA in healthy donors. Measured with immunoSEQ multiplex PCR; TCRdb has only the in-frame clones, and not every one. The table has 100,000 to 150,000 clones, 89% seen once. Material: PBMCs. Every receptor here comes from a woman aged 18-35 years in good health and CMV-seronegative.

The chain has TRBV6-6 and TRBJ1-2; 8 bases are a match to TRBD1. V shed 6 bases, J shed 4 bases, and the junction held 13 bases outside the gene matches. The CDR3 is 16 amino acids. The germline CDR1 and CDR2 sequences are MNHNY and SVGAGI (reference sequence). The CDR3 DNA is TGTGCCAGCAGCCCTCCCGGACAGGGTCCTTCCTATGGCTACACCTTC. Translation: CASSPPGQGPSYGYTF.

This clone is a singleton in its sample. The chain recombines TRBV11-2 with TRBJ1-2, with D uncertain. The germline CDR1 and CDR2 sequences are SGHAT and FQNNGV. This CDR3 has 14 residues. V was shortened by 3 bases and J by 7 bases, with 15 bases between the two germline ends. The CDR3 spells CASSFLATKSGYTF. CDR3 sequence (DNA): TGTGCCAGCAGCTTCCTAGCCACAAAGAGTGGCTACACCTTC.

V gene TRBV28 combines with J gene TRBJ1-5; 8 nucleotides agree with TRBD1. Germline CDR1 is MDHEN and CDR2 is SYDVKM. The CDR3 spans 14 residues. V lost 5 bases and J lost 4; bases outside the gene matches: 4. CDR3 DNA sequence: TGTGCCAGCAGTATACGGACAGGGAATCAGCCCCAGCATTTT. This gives the protein CASSIRTGNQPQHF.

The gene calls are TRBV27 and TRBJ2-7; D possibly corresponds to TRBD1 (6 bases). The CDR3 length is 14 residues. Trimming removed 3 bases at V and 3 bases at J, with 12 bases between. In germline, CDR1 is MNHEY, CDR2 SMNVEV (reference sequence). The CDR3 region is CASSFNRDFYEQYF. CDR3 nucleotides: TGTGCCAGCAGTTTTAACAGGGATTTCTACGAGCAGTACTTC.

The chain employs TRBV30 and TRBJ1-2; 7 positions match TRBD1. CDR1 is GTSNPN and CDR2 is SVGIG in the germline V gene (reference sequence). CDR3 length: 14 residues. The junction had 9 bases not matched to a gene; V was cut back by 4 bases and J by 4 bases. The CDR3 loop is CAWNPGQVTYGYTF. The CDR3 DNA follows: TGTGCCTGGAACCCCGGACAGGTAACCTATGGCTACACCTTC.

The gene calls are TRBV7-2 and TRBJ2-3; unclear D gene. The length of the CDR3 is 13 residues. The V end was cut by 3 bases, the J end by 0 bases, with 4 bases between. The germline CDR1 and CDR2 sequences are SGHTA and FQGNSA. In nucleotides, the CDR3 is TGTGCCAGCAGCTTGGGCAGCACAGATACGCAGTATTTT. Its protein product is CASSLGSTDTQYF.

This clone was recorded only once. This CDR3 reads CSVTPGQRFNEQFF. The CDR3 DNA follows: TGCAGCGTAACCCCGGGACAGCGGTTCAATGAGCAGTTCTTC. The rearrangement joins TRBV29-1 to TRBJ2-1; TRBD1 aligns across 7 bases. Losses at the gene ends were 6 bases for V and 6 bases for J; bases not matched to a gene: 11. Germline V CDR1 and CDR2: SQVTM, ANQGSEA. The length of the CDR3 is 14 residues.

The CDR3 nucleotides are TGTGCCAGCAGTTACTCTAGCGGACCGTCCTACGAGCAGTACTTC. Its translation: CASSYSSGPSYEQYF. The genes are TRBV6-5 and TRBJ2-7; possible D gene TRBD2, 6 bases. Germline loops: CDR1 MNHEY, CDR2 SVGAGI. Trimming shortened V by 0 bases and J by 1 base, and 10 bases separated the two germline ends. This CDR3 is built from 15 residues.

This clone was seen only once. The chain carries TRBV28 and TRBJ2-7; TRBD1 agrees at 12 bases. Trimming removed 5 bases from V and 5 bases from J; junction bases left unmatched: 13. The V gene's germline CDR1 is MDHEN and CDR2 SYDVKM. The CDR3 has 17 residues. The CDR3 is CASSPKYGTGGLHEQYF. The CDR3 coding sequence is TGTGCCAGCAGTCCCAAGTACGGGACAGGGGGCCTCCACGAGCAGTACTTC.

The chain combines TRBV27 with TRBJ2-7; perhaps TRBD2 as D (5 bases). V lost 0 bases to trimming and J lost 0 bases, with 15 bases between them. The germline V gene has CDR1 MNHEY and CDR2 SMNVEV (reference sequence). The CDR3 consists of 17 residues. CDR3 region: CASSLSLGLGSSYEQYF. The CDR3 coding sequence is TGTGCCAGCAGTTTATCCCTTGGACTCGGAAGCTCCTACGAGCAGTACTTC.

The chain uses TRBV15 and TRBJ1-4, with no clear D. The CDR3 runs 15 residues. The V gene lost 2 bases and the J gene lost 0 bases, with 7 bases spanning the gap. From germline, CDR1 is LNHNV and CDR2 YYDKDF (reference sequence). The CDR3 DNA sequence: TGTGCCACCAGCAGAAGCCTTGCAACTAATGAAAAACTGTTTTTT. Amino acids: CATSRSLATNEKLFF.

The J gene is TRBJ1-5, the V gene TRBV18; D is uncertain. Trimming removed 2 bases from V and 4 bases from J, with 6 bases in between. The length of the CDR3 is 13 residues. In germline, CDR1 is KGHSH, CDR2 LQKENI. Here the CDR3 DNA reads TGTGCCAGCTCACCAGGGGAGAATCAGCCCCAGCATTTT. This gives the protein CASSPGENQPQHF.